This T cell receptor beta chain emerged from a study of blood T cell repertoires in COVID-19 (dated by TCRdb to about 2020). As for the study more broadly: Samples from collaborators originated in the United States, Italy and Spain and spanned both the acute and convalescent phases of COVID-19. The prospective study material was composed of cDNA or gDNA derived from T cells, B-cell-depleted T cells, or PBMCs. The dataset comprised deeply sampled blood TCRbeta repertoires from subjects exposed to, actively infected with, or recovered from COVID-19. The repertoires were released in a freely available public database meant as a resource for research on the immune response to SARS-CoV-2. Samples were obtained from the ongoing ImmuneRACE study (first 160 participants) and from about 1,300 subjects provided by 6 global collaborators. A de-identified subject ID, COVID-19 status, age in years and sex were almost always included in the sample metadata. HLA class I and class II types, where available, came from metadata supplied by the sample provider rather than from assay-based typing. What the research found in general, with its limitations: Clinical and demographic metadata were provided uncurated, with the amount varying by source and participant.

TCRbeta CDR3 regions were amplified from genomic DNA by means of the immunoSEQ Assay, a bias-controlled multiplex PCR. The published analysis was carried out like this. The number of nucleated cells in each sample was estimated by amplification of reference gene primers within the assay. Sequence reads were collapsed and filtered to measure the absolute abundance of every unique TCRbeta CDR3 rearrangement. For each sample, productive Simpson clonality was calculated by taking the square root of Simpson's diversity index across productive rearrangements. TCRdb took this table from immuneACCESS and kept in-frame rearrangements with V and J called. Such tables lack part of the clones; where checked against another copy, unresolved V genes explain under half of the gap, and the rest is unexplained. V, J and clone size derive from that table, while D and trimming were established from the DNA sequence. The sample yields around 130,000 clones; 80% to 90% were counted once. The ten largest account for 2% to 2.5% of the sample.

Participants in the prospective study were aged about 18 to 95 years, lived in some 24 United States geographic areas, and enrolled through a virtual design. To assign participants to cohorts, the prospective study relied on clinical history that participants themselves reported in a screening survey and a study questionnaire. In the prospective study, mobile phlebotomists collected whole blood, serum and a nasopharyngeal or oropharyngeal swab from each participant. Prospective study participants could optionally give additional blood draws and questionnaires over an approximately two-month period. Before DNA extraction, blood samples from the prospective study were shipped at room temperature or frozen. This clone was observed a handful of times. It has no known antigen specificity. The record has no base qualities; no much larger clone is one base away. The source is a man aged 35 to 55 with acute COVID-19. Sequenced input: PBMCs or T cells enriched from blood (not recorded which).

This receptor has the CDR3 CASSLAEQGYGYTF. The DNA is as follows: TGCGCCAGCAGCTTGGCCGAACAGGGGTATGGCTACACCTTC. Rearrangement joined TRBV5-1 to TRBJ1-2; 7 bases in the junction line up with TRBD1. Inclusive of the bounding cysteine and phenylalanine, the CDR3 is 14 residues long. The sequence is cut down to CDR3 DNA, 42 bases in frame from base 1. CDR1 SGHRS and CDR2 YFSETQ were looked up in the germline V gene. The germline V and J ends show losses of 0 bases and 5 bases respectively, and no gene match explains 4 bases of the junction. With all but the CDR3 taken from the reference TRBV5-1 and TRBJ1-2 genes, the full variable domain is: KAGVTQTPRYLIKTRGQQVTLSCSPISGHRSVSWYQQTPGQGLQFLFEYFSETQRNKGNFPGRFSGRQFSNSRSEMNVSTLELGDSALYLCASSLAEQGYGYTFGSGTRLTVV.